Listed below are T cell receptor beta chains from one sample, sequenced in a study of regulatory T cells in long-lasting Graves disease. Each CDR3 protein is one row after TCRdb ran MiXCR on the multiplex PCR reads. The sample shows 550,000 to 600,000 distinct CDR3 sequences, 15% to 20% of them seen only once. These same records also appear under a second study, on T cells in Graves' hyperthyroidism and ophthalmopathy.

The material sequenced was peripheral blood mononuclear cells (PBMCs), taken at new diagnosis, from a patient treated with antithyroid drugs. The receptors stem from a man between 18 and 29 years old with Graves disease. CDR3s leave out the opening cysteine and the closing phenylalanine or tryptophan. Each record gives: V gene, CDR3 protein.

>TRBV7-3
ANHGRTLAKNIQY
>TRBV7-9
ASSQMGQGPLIRNQPQH
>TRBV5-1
ASSLATDTDTQY
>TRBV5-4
ASSGRTSGHNEQF
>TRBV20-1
SARSRVGNQPQH
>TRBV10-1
ASSELAGSRSYNEQF
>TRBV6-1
ATRKMDRGNTEAF
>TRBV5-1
ASSTGQGTDTQY
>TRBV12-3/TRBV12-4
ASSTGNYGYT
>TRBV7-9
ASSLDSVEQF
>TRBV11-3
ASKKEGLGNEQF
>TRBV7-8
ASSMSGSYTEAF
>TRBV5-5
ASSLLPESNTEAF
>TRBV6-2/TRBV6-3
ASSYLRGISYEQY